This T cell receptor (beta chain) came from a study of identical twins. The table lists this clonotype with many counts. V gave up 0 bases and J gave up 8 bases, with 14 bases separating them. The CDR3 runs to 14 residues. CDR1 is DFQATT and CDR2 is SNEGSKA in the germline V gene (reference sequence). TCRdb analysed the 5' RACE reads with MiXCR anew, one entry per CDR3 protein. This table has 200,000 to 300,000 distinct CDR3 sequences, 6% to 8% appearing once. The sample was also reused in another study, on yellow fever vaccine responses in identical twins.

The chain recombines TRBV20-1 with TRBJ2-1; a weak D match, TRBD2 (6 bases). The sequenced sample consisted of CD8+ T cells sorted from blood. This sequence originates from a woman aged 18-29 years in good health. CDR3 DNA: TGCAGTGCTAGAGAACTAGCTAGCGACTATGAGCAGTTCTTC. Residues: CSARELASDYEQFF.